The TCR beta chain described here comes from a study of blood T cell repertoires in COVID-19. Study in general: The origin of the acute and convalescent COVID-19 samples was the United States, Italy and Spain. T cells, B-cell-depleted T cells, or PBMCs supplied cDNA or gDNA.

Methods used by the authors: For nucleated cells, counts were estimated from reference gene primer amplification. Assay: immunoSEQ multiplex PCR; the TCRdb copy retains only in-frame clones and omits some. V, J and clone size were drawn from that table, and D and trimming were deduced from the DNA. The sample records approximately 100,000 clones, 70% to 90% being singletons. Germline lookup yields CDR1 LNHDA and CDR2 SQIVND (reference sequence). CDR3 length: 15 amino acids. Deletions cut 3 bases from V and 0 bases from J, with 11 bases between. The sequence came from a woman aged 55-70 years with acute or convalescent COVID-19. The V gene is TRBV19, the J gene TRBJ1-2; D is unresolved. The sequencing sample was made of peripheral blood. CDR3 nucleotides: TGTGCCAGTAGTATCACAGAAGCAGCTAACTATGGCTACACCTTC. Its translation: CASSITEAANYGYTF. The complete variable domain, with remaining parts taken from reference TRBV19 and TRBJ1-2, reads DGGITQSPKYLFRKEGQNVTLSCEQNLNHDAMYWYRQDPGQGLRLIYYSQIVNDFQKGDIAEGYSVSREKKESFPLTVTSAQKNPTAFYLCASSITEAANYGYTFGSGTRLTVV.